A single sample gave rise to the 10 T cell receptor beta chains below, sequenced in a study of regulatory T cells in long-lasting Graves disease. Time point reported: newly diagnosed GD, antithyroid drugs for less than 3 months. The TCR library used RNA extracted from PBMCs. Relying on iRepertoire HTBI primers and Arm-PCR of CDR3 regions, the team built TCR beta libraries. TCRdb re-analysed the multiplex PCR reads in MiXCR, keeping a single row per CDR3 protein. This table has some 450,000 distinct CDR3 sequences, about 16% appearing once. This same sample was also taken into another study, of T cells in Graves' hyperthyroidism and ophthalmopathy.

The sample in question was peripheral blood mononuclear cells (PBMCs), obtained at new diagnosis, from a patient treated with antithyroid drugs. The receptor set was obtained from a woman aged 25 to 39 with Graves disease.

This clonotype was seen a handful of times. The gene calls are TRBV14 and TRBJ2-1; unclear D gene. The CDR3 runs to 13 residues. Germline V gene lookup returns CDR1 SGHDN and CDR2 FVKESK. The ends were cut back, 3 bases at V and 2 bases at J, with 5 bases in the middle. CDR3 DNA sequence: TGTGCCAGCAGCCAGTTCACCTACAATGAGCAGTTCTTC. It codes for CASSQFTYNEQFF.

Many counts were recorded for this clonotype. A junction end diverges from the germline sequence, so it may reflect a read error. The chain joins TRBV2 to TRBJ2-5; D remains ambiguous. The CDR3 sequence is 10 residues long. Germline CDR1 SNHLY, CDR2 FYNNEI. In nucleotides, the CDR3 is TGTGCCAGCAGGGAAGAGACCCAGTACTTC. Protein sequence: CASREETQYF.

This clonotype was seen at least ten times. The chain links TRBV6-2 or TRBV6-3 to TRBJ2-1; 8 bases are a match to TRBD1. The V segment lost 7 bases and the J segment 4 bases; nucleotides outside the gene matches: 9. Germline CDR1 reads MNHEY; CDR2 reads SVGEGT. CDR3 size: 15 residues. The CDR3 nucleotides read TGTGCCAGCATAGTCGGACAGGGAGCGTACAATGAGCAGTTCTTC. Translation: CASIVGQGAYNEQFF.

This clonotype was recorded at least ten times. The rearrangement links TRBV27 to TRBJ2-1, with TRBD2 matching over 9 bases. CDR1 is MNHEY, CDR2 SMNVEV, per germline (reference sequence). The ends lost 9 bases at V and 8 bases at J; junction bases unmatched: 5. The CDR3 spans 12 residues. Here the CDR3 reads CASAGLADEQFF. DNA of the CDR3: TGTGCCAGTGCGGGACTAGCAGATGAGCAGTTCTTC.

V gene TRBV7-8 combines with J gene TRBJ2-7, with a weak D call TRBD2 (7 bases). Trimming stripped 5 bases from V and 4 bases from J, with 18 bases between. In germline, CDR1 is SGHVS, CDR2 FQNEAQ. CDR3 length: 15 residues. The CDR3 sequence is CASSAGAGSGYEQYF. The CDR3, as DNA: TGTGCCAGCAGCGCGGGGGCAGGGTCCGGGTACGAGCAGTACTTC.

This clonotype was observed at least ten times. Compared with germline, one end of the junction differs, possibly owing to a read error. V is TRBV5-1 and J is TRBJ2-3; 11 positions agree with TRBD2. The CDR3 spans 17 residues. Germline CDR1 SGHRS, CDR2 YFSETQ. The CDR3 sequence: CASSLGTSGRTTDTQYF. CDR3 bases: TGTGCCAGCAGCTTGGGTACTAGCGGGAGAACCACAGATACGCAGTATTTT.

CDR3: CATTGASSFNEQFF. The CDR3 coding sequence is TGTGCCACGACAGGGGCTTCTTCTTTCAATGAGCAGTTCTTC. This chain links TRBV10-3 with TRBJ2-1, with 8 bases lining up with TRBD1. The CDR3 totals 14 residues. V shed 10 bases and J 6 bases; nucleotides not matched to a gene: 11. From germline, CDR1 is ENHRY and CDR2 SYGVKD.

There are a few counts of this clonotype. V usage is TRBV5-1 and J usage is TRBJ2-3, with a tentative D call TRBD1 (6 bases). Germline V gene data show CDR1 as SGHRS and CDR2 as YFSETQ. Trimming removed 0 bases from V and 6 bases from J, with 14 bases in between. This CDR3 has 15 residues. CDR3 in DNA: TGCGCCAGCAGCTTGGGTGGGGGCGGATACGATACGCAGTATTTT. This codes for CASSLGGGGYDTQYF.

The CDR3 coding sequence is TGTGCCAGCAGTCCGCCCTACAACGAATTGGACAGAAAAGACACAGATACGCAGTATTTT. This translates into CASSPPYNELDRKDTDTQYF. The chain recombines TRBV27 with TRBJ2-3; D may be TRBD1 (6 bases). The CDR3 consists of 20 residues. The V gene's germline CDR1 is MNHEY and CDR2 SMNVEV (reference sequence). V was shortened by 5 bases and J by 2 bases, with 29 bases between the two germline ends.

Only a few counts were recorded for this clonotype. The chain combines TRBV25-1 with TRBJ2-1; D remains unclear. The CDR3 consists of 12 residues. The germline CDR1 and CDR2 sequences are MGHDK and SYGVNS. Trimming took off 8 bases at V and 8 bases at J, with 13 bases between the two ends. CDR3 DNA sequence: TGTGCCAGCTCATCCTCCGGCGATGAGCAGTTCTTC. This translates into CASSSSGDEQFF.